What follows is one T cell receptor (beta chain) and its context. Its matching antigen is unknown. The sample comes from a study of cytomegalovirus exposure and HLA in healthy donors. Study details: In an early release, HLA-typed donors contributed tens of millions of unique TCR sequences.

Amplification used 60 Vbeta primers and 13 Jbeta primers. The data were produced by immunoSEQ multiplex PCR, yet TCRdb's version contains in-frame clones alone and is incomplete. Among fewer than 250,000 clones listed, 70% to 85% were seen once. Broader study findings: According to the study, roughly 160 TCR beta chains were cytomegalovirus-associated. Reportedly, diagnosis of cytomegalovirus status by the classifier showed high specificity and sensitivity. For TCR beta chains, V- and J-gene trimming was later linked to a missense DCLRE1C variant.

V gave up 3 bases and J gave up 5 bases, with 19 bases separating them. There are 17 residues in the CDR3. Germline V lookup: CDR1 MNHEY, CDR2 SMNVEV (reference sequence). This chain connects TRBV27 to TRBJ2-2; D remains ambiguous. This clonotype originated in a male donor in good health and CMV-seronegative. Sequencing was carried out using PBMCs. The CDR3 DNA follows: TGTGCCAGCAGTTTTTTCCCCGCAGACTCCGATACCGGGGAGCTGTTTTTT. It translates to CASSFFPADSDTGELFF.